This record covers a single T cell receptor (beta chain). Antigen: not known. These data come from a study of CD8 T cells in ankylosing spondylitis. Study findings and constraints: Ankylosing spondylitis blood seemed to carry a telltale TCR beta motif made of roughly eight highly homologous variants.

From the 5' RACE reads, TCRdb called clonotypes with MiXCR, one entry per CDR3 protein. Of about 400,000 distinct CDR3 sequences listed, approximately 20% are singletons. This CDR3 contains 17 residues. Trimming took 5 bases from V and 2 from J; bases not matched to a gene: 9. Germline V lookup: CDR1 SGHAT, CDR2 FQDESV (reference sequence). Input material: blood, either unsorted or a sorted T cell fraction (not recorded which). The sequence came from a male donor with ankylosing spondylitis. The V gene is TRBV11-1, the J gene TRBJ2-6, with 7 bases lining up with TRBD1. The CDR3 region is CASSPRQGLTGANVLTF. DNA for the CDR3: TGTGCCAGCAGCCCTAGACAGGGCCTAACTGGGGCCAACGTCCTGACTTTC.